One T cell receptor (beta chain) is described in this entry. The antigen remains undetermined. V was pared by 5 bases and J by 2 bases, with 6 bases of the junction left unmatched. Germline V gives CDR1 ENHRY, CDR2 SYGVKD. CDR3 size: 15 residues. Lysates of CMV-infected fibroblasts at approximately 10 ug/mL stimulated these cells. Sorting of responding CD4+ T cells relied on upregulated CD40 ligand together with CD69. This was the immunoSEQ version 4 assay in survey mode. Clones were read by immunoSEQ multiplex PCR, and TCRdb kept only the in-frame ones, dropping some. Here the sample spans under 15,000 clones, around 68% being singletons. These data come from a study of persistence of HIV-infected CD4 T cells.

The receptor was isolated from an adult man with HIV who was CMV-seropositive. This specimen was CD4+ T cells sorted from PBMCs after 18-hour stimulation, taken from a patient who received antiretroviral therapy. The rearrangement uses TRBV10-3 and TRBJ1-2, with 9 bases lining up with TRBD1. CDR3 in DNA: TGTGCCATCAGTCCCGGGACAGGGAGAAACTATGGCTACACCTTC. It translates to CAISPGTGRNYGYTF.